This section outlines one T cell receptor (beta chain) sequence together with its context. A second PCR, run for about 7 to 11 cycles, used a sample-barcoded 5' primer plus a J-beta primer mix. TCRdb recomputed calls from the 5' RACE reads with MiXCR, one row per CDR3 protein. The table shows roughly 1,100,000 distinct CDR3 sequences, with about 23% occurring only once. This sample was included in a study of blood T cells in healthy people across ages. These same records also appear under a second study, on T cells of mothers and their children. According to that study: All RNA that had been extracted was used for cDNA synthesis at approximately 1.5 ug per 15 ul. An overlap that was slightly higher, though non-significant, was seen in related mother-child pairs versus unrelated pairs. The authors detected no persistent microchimeric T cell clones.

Sequences were obtained from blood. The sequence came from a girl aged 2 to 10 in good health.

This CDR3 reads CASSFRQTLRETQYF. CDR3 in DNA: TGTGCCAGCAGTTTCCGACAGACACTGAGGGAGACCCAGTACTTC. The chain joins TRBV6-5 to TRBJ2-5, with D tentatively TRBD1 (5 bases). This CDR3 contains 15 residues. CDR1 is MNHEY and CDR2 is SVGAGI in the germline V gene. V lost 4 bases and J 5 bases, leaving 17 bases between the germline ends.